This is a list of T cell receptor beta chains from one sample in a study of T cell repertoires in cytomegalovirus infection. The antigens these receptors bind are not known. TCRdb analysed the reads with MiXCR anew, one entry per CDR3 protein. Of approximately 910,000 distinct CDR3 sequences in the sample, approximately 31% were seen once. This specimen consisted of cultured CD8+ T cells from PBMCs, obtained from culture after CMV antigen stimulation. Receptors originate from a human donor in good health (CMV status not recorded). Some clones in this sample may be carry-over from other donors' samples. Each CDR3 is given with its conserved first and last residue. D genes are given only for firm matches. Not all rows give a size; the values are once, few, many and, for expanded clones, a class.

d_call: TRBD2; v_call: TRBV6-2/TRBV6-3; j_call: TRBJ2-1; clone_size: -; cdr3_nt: TGTGCCAGCAGTGCTAGCGGGGGAAGTAACAATGAGCAGTTCTTC; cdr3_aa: CASSASGGSNNEQFF
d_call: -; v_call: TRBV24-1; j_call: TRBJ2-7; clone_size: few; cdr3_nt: TGTGCCACCAGTTTAGTCAGCTCCTACGACGAGCAGTACTTC; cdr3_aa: CATSLVSSYDEQYF
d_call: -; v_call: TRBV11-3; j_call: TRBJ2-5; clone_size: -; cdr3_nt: TGTGCCAGCAGCCAAAGGGGCAGCTTGGAGACCCAGTACTTC; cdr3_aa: CASSQRGSLETQYF
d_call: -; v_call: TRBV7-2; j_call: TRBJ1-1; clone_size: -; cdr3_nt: TGTGCCAGCAGCTTATGGAGTACTGAAGCTTTCTTT; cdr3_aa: CASSLWSTEAFF
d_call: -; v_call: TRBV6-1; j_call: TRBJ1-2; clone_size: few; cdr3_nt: TGTGCCAGCAGTGAAATCTTAGGGGGAGCCAACTATGGCTACACCTTC; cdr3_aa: CASSEILGGANYGYTF
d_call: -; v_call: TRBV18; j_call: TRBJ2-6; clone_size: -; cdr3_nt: TGTGCCAGCTCACTTTGGCAGGTGGACTCTGGGGCCAACGTCCTGACTTTC; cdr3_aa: CASSLWQVDSGANVLTF
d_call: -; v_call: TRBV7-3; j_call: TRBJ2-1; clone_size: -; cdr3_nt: TGTGCCAGCAGCTTACAAGGGGGGAGTGAGCAGTTCTTC; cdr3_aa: CASSLQGGSEQFF
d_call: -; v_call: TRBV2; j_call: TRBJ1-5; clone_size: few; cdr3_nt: TGTGCCAGCACCTCAGGTCGGGGGCGACAGCCCCAGCATTTT; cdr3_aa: CASTSGRGRQPQHF
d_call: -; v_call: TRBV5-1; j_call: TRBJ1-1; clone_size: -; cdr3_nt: TGCGCCAGCAGCTTGGAGGCGGACATGAACACTGAAGCTTTCTTT; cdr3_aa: CASSLEADMNTEAFF
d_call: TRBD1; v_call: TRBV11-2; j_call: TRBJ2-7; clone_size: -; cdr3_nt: TGTGCCAGCAGCTTAGCTGCCGGGGCGGACAGGGAGCAGTACTTC; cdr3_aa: CASSLAAGADREQYF
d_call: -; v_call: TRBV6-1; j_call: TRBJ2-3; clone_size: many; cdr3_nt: TGTGCCAGCACCCCAGAGAGGACAGATACGCAGTATTTT; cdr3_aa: CASTPERTDTQYF
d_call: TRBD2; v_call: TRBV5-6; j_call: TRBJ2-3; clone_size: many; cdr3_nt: TGTGCCAGCAGCTCGAATCGGGGGGCGGGGGGCCCAATCTTTATCACAGATACGCAGTATTTT; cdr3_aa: CASSSNRGAGGPIFITDTQYF
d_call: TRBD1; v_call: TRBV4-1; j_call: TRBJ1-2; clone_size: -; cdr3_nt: TGCGCCAGCAGCCAAGGTGGGACAGGGAAATATGGCTACACCTTC; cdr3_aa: CASSQGGTGKYGYTF
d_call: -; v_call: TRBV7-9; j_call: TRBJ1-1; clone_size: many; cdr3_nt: TGTGCCAGCAGGTGGACATCAAACACTGAAGCTTTCTTT; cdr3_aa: CASRWTSNTEAFF
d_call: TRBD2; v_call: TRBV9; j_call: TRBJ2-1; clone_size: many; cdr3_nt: TGTGCCAGCAGCTTCTTAGCGGGGGCCATCAATGAGCAGTTCTTC; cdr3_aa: CASSFLAGAINEQFF
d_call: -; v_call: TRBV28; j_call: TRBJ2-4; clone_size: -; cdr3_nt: TGTGCCAGCAACCCACAGGGAGCCAAAAACATTCAGTACTTC; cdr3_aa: CASNPQGAKNIQYF
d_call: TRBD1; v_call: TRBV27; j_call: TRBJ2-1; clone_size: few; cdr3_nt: TGTGCCAGCAGTTGGACAGGACCTAAAGGGGGCAATGAGCAGTTCTTC; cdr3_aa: CASSWTGPKGGNEQFF
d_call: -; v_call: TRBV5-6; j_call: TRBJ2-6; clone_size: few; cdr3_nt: TGTGCCAGCAGCTCCCCCTTTGAGGGGTGGGCTGGGGCCAACGTCCTGACTTTC; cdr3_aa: CASSSPFEGWAGANVLTF
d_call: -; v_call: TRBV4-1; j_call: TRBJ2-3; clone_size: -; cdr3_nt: TGCGCCAGCAGCCAGCGGGACCGCACAGATACGCAGTATTTT; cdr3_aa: CASSQRDRTDTQYF
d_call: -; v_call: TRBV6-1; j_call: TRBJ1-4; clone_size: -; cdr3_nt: TGTGCCAGCAGTGGCACCGGGACAAGGCCGCCGGGAGGAAAACTGTTTTTT; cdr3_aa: CASSGTGTRPPGGKLFF
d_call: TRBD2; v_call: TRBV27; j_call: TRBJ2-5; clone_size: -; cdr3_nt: TGTGCCAGCAGTCCCGCGGGGGGCCCTCGCTCGATCCAGTACTTC; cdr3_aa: CASSPAGGPRSIQYF
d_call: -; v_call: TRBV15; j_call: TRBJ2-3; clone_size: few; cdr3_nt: TGTGCCACCAGCAGCCCTTTTCGTCGGCTCAAAAACACAGATACGCAGTATTTT; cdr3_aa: CATSSPFRRLKNTDTQYF
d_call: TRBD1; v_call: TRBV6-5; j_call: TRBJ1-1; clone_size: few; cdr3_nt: TGTGCCAGCAGTTACGGATGGACAGGTCAAACAGGGATGAACACTGAAGCTTTCTTT; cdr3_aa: CASSYGWTGQTGMNTEAFF
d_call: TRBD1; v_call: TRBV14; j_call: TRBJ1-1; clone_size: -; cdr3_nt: TGTGCCAGCAGCCAAGTCAGGGGGCGAACTGAAGCTTTCTTT; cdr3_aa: CASSQVRGRTEAFF
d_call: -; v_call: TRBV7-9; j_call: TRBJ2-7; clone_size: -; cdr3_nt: TGTGCCAGCAGCTTACTCGTCCACTACGAGCAGTACTTC; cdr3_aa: CASSLLVHYEQYF
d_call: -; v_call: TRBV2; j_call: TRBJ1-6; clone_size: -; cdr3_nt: TGTGCCAGCACTGGACAAGGGGGTGCAGGGGAGGGACAACCCCTCCACTTT; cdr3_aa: CASTGQGGAGEGQPLHF
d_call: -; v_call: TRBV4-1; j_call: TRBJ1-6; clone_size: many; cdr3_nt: TGCGCCAGCAGCCAAGGAGTTGAGGACACGAATTCACCCCTCCACTTT; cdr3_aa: CASSQGVEDTNSPLHF
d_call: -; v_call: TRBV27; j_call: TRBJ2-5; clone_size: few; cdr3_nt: TGTGTCAGCAGTTTGGGTACAAAGGGGACCCAGTACTTC; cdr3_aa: CVSSLGTKGTQYF
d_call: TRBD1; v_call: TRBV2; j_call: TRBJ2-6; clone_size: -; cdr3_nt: TGTGCCAGCAGGCTGCCGGGACAGGGTTCTGGGGCCAACGTCCTGACTTTC; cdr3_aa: CASRLPGQGSGANVLTF
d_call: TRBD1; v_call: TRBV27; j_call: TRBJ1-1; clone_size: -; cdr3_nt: TGTGCCAGCAGTGCCAACTCCGGGACAGGGTCTAGAATTCTTAGTTCTGAAGCTTTCTTT; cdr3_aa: CASSANSGTGSRILSSEAFF
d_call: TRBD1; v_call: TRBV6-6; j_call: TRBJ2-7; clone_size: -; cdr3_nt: TGTGCGAGCAGTGTGGGACAGGTGGGTGGCAACGAGCTGTACTTC; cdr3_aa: CASSVGQVGGNELYF
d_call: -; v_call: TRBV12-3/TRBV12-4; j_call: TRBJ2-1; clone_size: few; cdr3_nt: TGTGCCAGCAGCCAGACCAACAATGAGCAGTTCTTC; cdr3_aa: CASSQTNNEQFF
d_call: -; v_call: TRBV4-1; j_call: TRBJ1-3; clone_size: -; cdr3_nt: TGCGCCAGCAGCCAAGCGGGGTTCTCTGGAAACACCATATATTTT; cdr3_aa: CASSQAGFSGNTIYF
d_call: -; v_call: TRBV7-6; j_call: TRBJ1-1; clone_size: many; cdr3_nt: TGTGCCAGCAGCTTAGCCTCCGGCAGGGTAGGGGAGGCTTTCTTT; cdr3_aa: CASSLASGRVGEAFF
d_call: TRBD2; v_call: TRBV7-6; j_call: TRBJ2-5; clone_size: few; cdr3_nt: TGTGCCAGCAGCACCAGGACTAGCTTGAGTGACCAAGAGACCCAGTACTTC; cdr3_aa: CASSTRTSLSDQETQYF